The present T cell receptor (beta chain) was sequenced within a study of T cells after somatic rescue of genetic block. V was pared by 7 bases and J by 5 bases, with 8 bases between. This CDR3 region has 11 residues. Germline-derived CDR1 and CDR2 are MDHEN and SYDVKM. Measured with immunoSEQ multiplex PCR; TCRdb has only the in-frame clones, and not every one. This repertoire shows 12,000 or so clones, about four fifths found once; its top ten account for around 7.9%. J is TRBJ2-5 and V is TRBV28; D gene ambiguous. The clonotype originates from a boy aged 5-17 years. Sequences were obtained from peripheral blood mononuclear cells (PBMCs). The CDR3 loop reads CASKMGETQYF. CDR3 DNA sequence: TGTGCCAGCAAAATGGGGGAGACCCAGTACTTC.